Presented here are 17 T cell receptor beta chains from one specimen sequenced in a study of CD8 T cells in Susac syndrome. Random-hexamer reverse transcription was applied to about 0.5 to 1 ug RNA. TCRdb reanalysed the immunoSEQ multiplex PCR reads using MiXCR and keeps one entry per CDR3 protein. The sample has about 290,000 distinct CDR3 sequences, 65% to 90% seen once. Sequenced sample: CD8+ T cells from PBMCs. The source of these receptors is a human donor with multiple sclerosis.

This sequence joins TRBV20-1 and TRBJ1-5; D not certain. This CDR3 has 13 amino acids. Germline CDR1 and CDR2: DFQATT and SNEGSKA (reference sequence). Trimming cost V 0 bases and J 7 bases, with 10 bases left between them. The CDR3 DNA sequence: TGCAGTGCTAGAGAGGGGTATGAACAGCCCCAGCATTTT. Its protein product is CSAREGYEQPQHF.

The chain carries TRBV4-3 and TRBJ2-6; D is unresolved. Per germline, CDR1 LGHNA and CDR2 YSLEER. V was pared by 0 bases and J by 3 bases, with 12 bases between. This CDR3 has 17 amino acids. CDR3 sequence: CASSQETLYNGANVLTF. CDR3 sequence (DNA): TGCGCCAGCAGCCAAGAAACCCTGTATAATGGGGCCAACGTCCTGACTTTC.

In the case of this clonotype: The junction and the germline gene differ at one end; a read error may be behind it. The chain joins TRBV5-6 to TRBJ2-2, with a weak D call TRBD2 (5 bases). CDR3 length: 15 amino acids. Germline CDR1 is SGHDT and CDR2 is YYEEEE. The CDR3 DNA follows: TGTGCCAGCAGTTCAGCTGGATCGAACACCGGGGAGCTGGTTTTT. Encoded protein: CASSSAGSNTGELVF.

The rearrangement links TRBV12-3 or TRBV12-4 to TRBJ1-1, with D perhaps matching TRBD1 (5 bases). This CDR3 contains 17 residues. V dropped 5 bases and J dropped 1 base, with 20 bases sitting between them. Here the CDR3 DNA reads TGTGCCAGCAGTCCACTCGGACGCCTAAGGGGGAACACTGAAGCTTTCTTT. Protein: CASSPLGRLRGNTEAFF.

The chain links TRBV29-1 to TRBJ2-7; D perhaps matches TRBD1 (5 bases). V was pared by 6 bases and J by 1 base, with 13 bases between. This CDR3 contains 13 residues. Germline V CDR1 and CDR2: SQVTM, ANQGSEA. Here the CDR3 reads CSVLSTGSYEQYF. The CDR3 bases are TGCAGCGTCCTTTCTACAGGTTCCTACGAGCAGTACTTC.

The V call is TRBV4-2, the J call TRBJ2-7; D call uncertain. V lost 0 bases to trimming and J lost 1 base, with 13 bases between them. The germline gives CDR1 LGHNA, CDR2 YNFKEQ. The CDR3 has 16 amino acids. The CDR3 is CASSQEGRAPSYEQYF. CDR3 nucleotide sequence: TGTGCCAGCAGCCAAGAGGGCCGGGCTCCATCCTACGAGCAGTACTTC.

The gene calls are TRBV6-5 and TRBJ2-7; D is uncertain. There are 11 residues in the CDR3. Trimming shortened V by 5 bases and J by 5 bases, and 7 bases separated the two germline ends. The germline gives CDR1 MNHEY, CDR2 SVGAGI. CDR3 residues: CASSPGNEQYF. The CDR3 nucleotides read TGTGCCAGCAGTCCCGGAAACGAGCAGTACTTC.

The chain uses TRBV4-1 and TRBJ1-1; D is unclear. This CDR3 comprises 14 residues. CDR1 and CDR2 (germline): MGHRA, YSYEKL. Trimming stripped 5 bases from V and 1 base from J, with 11 bases between. The CDR3 sequence is CASSSRGENTEAFF. Written as DNA, the CDR3 is TGCGCCAGCAGCAGCCGAGGCGAGAACACTGAAGCTTTCTTT.

This chain connects TRBV7-2 to TRBJ2-1, with 13 bases matching TRBD2. V shed 5 bases and J 0 bases; nucleotides not matched to a gene: 10. The germline V gene encodes CDR1 SGHTA and CDR2 FQGNSA. The CDR3 loop spans 19 amino acids. Written as DNA, the CDR3 is TGTGCCAGCAGCCTCGGACTAGCGGGAGTTTTTTACTCCTACAATGAGCAGTTCTTC. It is translated as CASSLGLAGVFYSYNEQFF. Together with reference TRBV7-2 and TRBJ2-1, the CDR3 gives the full variable domain: GAGVSQSPSNKVTEKGKDVELRCDPISGHTALYWYRQSLGQGLEFLIYFQGNSAPDKSGLPSDRFSAERTGGSVSTLTIQRTQQEDSAVYLCASSLGLAGVFYSYNEQFFGPGTRLTVL.

The chain has TRBV13 and TRBJ2-7, with D possibly being TRBD1 (6 bases). The CDR3 contains 11 residues. V was cut by 6 bases and J by 6 bases, with 9 bases left in between. The germline gives CDR1 PRHDT, CDR2 FYEKMQ (reference sequence). This CDR3 reads CASRNRVEQYF. The CDR3 DNA follows: TGTGCCAGCAGGAACAGGGTCGAGCAGTACTTC. The full variable domain, rest sourced from reference TRBV13 and TRBJ2-7, is AAGVIQSPRHLIKEKRETATLKCYPIPRHDTVYWYQQGPGQDPQFLISFYEKMQSDKGSIPDRFSAQQFSDYHSELNMSSLELGDSALYFCASRNRVEQYFGPGTRLTVT.

This chain's CDR3 is CASSLGQTSGSHYEQYF. CDR3 sequence (DNA): TGTGCCAGCAGTTTAGGCCAGACTAGCGGGAGTCACTACGAGCAGTACTTC. The chain carries TRBV28 and TRBJ2-7; TRBD2 aligns across 12 bases. The CDR3 is made up of 17 amino acids. J gave up 3 bases and V 2 bases, and 8 bases lay outside the gene matches. Germline CDR1 and CDR2: MDHEN and SYDVKM.

J is TRBJ1-1 and V is TRBV16; D is undetermined. The CDR3 is made up of 14 amino acids. Germline-derived CDR1 and CDR2 are KGHSY and FQNENV. Deletions cut 1 base from V and 5 bases from J, with 11 bases between. In nucleotides, the CDR3 is TGTGCCAGCAGCCAATGGAACGACTGGACTGAAGCTTTCTTT. Translated, it gives CASSQWNDWTEAFF.

This sequence joins TRBV15 and TRBJ2-1; D unresolved. The CDR3 runs 17 residues. Trimming pared 3 bases from V and 5 bases from J, leaving 20 bases between. Germline-derived CDR1 and CDR2 are LNHNV and YYDKDF (reference sequence). The CDR3 region has the DNA TGTGCCACCAGCAGGGATGACTGGTACGACGCAAACAATGAGCAGTTCTTC. It specifies CATSRDDWYDANNEQFF.

The CDR3 loop is CSLRGGATSGNYNEQFF. Written as DNA, the CDR3 is TGCAGCTTACGGGGGGGGGCGACTAGCGGGAACTACAATGAGCAGTTCTTC. The chain combines TRBV29-1 with TRBJ2-1; 11 bases are shared with TRBD2. With V trimmed by 8 bases and J by 3 bases, 15 bases remained unmatched. Per the germline V gene, CDR1 is SQVTM and CDR2 is ANQGSEA. The CDR3 spans 17 residues.

The chain links TRBV27 to TRBJ2-3; D is undetermined. Per the germline V gene, CDR1 is MNHEY and CDR2 is SMNVEV (reference sequence). Deletions cut 6 bases from V and 5 bases from J, with 6 bases between. The length of the CDR3 is 11 residues. CDR3 region: CASSMLDTQYF. As DNA, the CDR3 is TGTGCCAGCAGCATGCTAGATACGCAGTATTTT.

This clonotype was seen a handful of times. This sequence joins TRBV6-2 or TRBV6-3 and TRBJ2-7; 7 bases agree with TRBD1. The CDR3 runs to 14 residues. CDR1 and CDR2 from the germline V gene are MNHEY and SVGEGT. J was trimmed by 1 base and V by 7 bases; bases with no gene match: 7. In DNA, the CDR3 is TGTGCCAGCACCCACAGGGGCGGATCCTACGAGCAGTACTTC. Translating it yields CASTHRGGSYEQYF.

This clonotype was found a few times. The chain links TRBV6-2 or TRBV6-3 to TRBJ1-4; possible D gene TRBD1, 5 bases. The CDR3 totals 11 residues. Trimming shortened V by 7 bases and J by 11 bases, and 11 bases separated the two germline ends. Germline V CDR1 and CDR2: MNHEY, SVGEGT. CDR3 in amino acids: CASTEGTKLFF. CDR3 DNA: TGTGCCAGCACCGAAGGGACCAAACTGTTTTTT.